The rows below give T cell receptor beta chains drawn from one sample of a study of early T cells in non-severe SARS-CoV-2 infection. MiXCR, applied by TCRdb to the 5' RACE reads, yields one record per CDR3 protein. Here the sample spans about 48,000 distinct CDR3 sequences, roughly 7.7% being singletons. Sequencing was carried out using whole blood. The receptors come from an adult who was a healthcare worker with PCR-confirmed SARS-CoV-2 infection or an uninfected control (not recorded which). CDR3s include the opening cysteine and the closing phenylalanine or tryptophan. Each record gives: D gene, V gene, CDR3 length, J gene, clone size, CDR3 protein, CDR3 DNA. The D gene is left open where the match is weak. Expanded clones are given a class, and other clones once, few, many or no size at all.

TRBD2	TRBV20-1	18	TRBJ2-3	many	CSARARTSGGTSTDTQYF	TGCAGTGCTAGAGCTAGGACTAGCGGGGGGACTAGCACAGATACGCAGTATTTT
TRBD1	TRBV9	15	TRBJ2-1	many	CASSVVEGAVNEQFF	TGTGCCAGCAGCGTAGTCGAGGGGGCGGTGAATGAGCAGTTCTTC
-	TRBV4-2	13	TRBJ1-6	-	CASSQDFNSPLHF	TGTGCCAGCAGCCAAGACTTTAATTCACCCCTCCACTTT
TRBD2	TRBV19	15	TRBJ2-7	many	CASSPRTSGGYEQYF	TGTGCCAGTAGCCCTCGGACTAGCGGGGGATACGAGCAGTACTTC
TRBD1	TRBV12-3/TRBV12-4	12	TRBJ2-7	few	CASSEQGTLVYF	TGTGCCAGCAGTGAACAGGGGACCCTCGTCTACTTC
-	TRBV5-1	15	TRBJ1-2	many	CASSSQTVGNYGYTF	TGCGCCAGCAGCTCTCAAACCGTGGGGAACTATGGCTACACCTTC
-	TRBV5-1	14	TRBJ2-5	once	CASSIGSGRETQYF	TGCGCCAGCAGCATTGGATCAGGCCGGGAGACCCAGTACTTC
TRBD1	TRBV29-1	13	TRBJ2-5	few	CSVPTGGQETQYF	TGCAGCGTTCCCACAGGGGGTCAAGAGACCCAGTACTTC
TRBD1	TRBV28	17	TRBJ2-5	many	CASSLRGQGKSQETQYF	TGTGCCAGCAGTTTAAGGGGACAGGGGAAGAGCCAAGAGACCCAGTACTTC
TRBD1	TRBV20-1	13	TRBJ2-1	many	CSASLKGAWEQFF	TGCAGTGCTAGTCTTAAGGGGGCTTGGGAGCAGTTCTTC
-	TRBV25-1	12	TRBJ1-6	many	CASNGGDSPLHF	TGTGCCAGCAACGGGGGGGATTCACCCCTCCACTTT
-	TRBV30	13	TRBJ2-7	many	CAGTLYPDYEQYF	TGTGCCGGCACCCTCTACCCCGACTACGAGCAGTACTTC
TRBD1	TRBV6-6	15	TRBJ1-1	many	CASSSNGQGNTEAFF	TGTGCCAGCAGTTCAAATGGACAGGGGAACACTGAAGCTTTCTTT
-	TRBV15	16	TRBJ2-3	few	CATSRDQGVGTDTQYF	TGTGCCACCAGCAGAGATCAAGGGGTTGGTACAGATACGCAGTATTTT
-	TRBV2	13	TRBJ2-7	few	CASKDRRGYEQYF	TGTGCCAGCAAGGACAGGCGGGGCTACGAGCAGTACTTC
-	TRBV6-2/TRBV6-3	14	TRBJ1-1	few	CASTIPGSVTEAFF	TGTGCCAGCACAATCCCGGGGAGTGTCACTGAAGCTTTCTTT
TRBD1	TRBV2	13	TRBJ2-7	many	CASKRTGSYEQYF	TGTGCCAGCAAGAGGACAGGGAGCTACGAGCAGTACTTC
-	TRBV20-1	13	TRBJ1-1	many	CSAVSVGGTEAFF	TGCAGTGCTGTGTCCGTCGGGGGCACTGAAGCTTTCTTT
-	TRBV19	15	TRBJ1-2	many	CASSMAGTKNYGYTF	TGTGCCAGTAGTATGGCCGGGACAAAAAACTATGGCTACACCTTC
-	TRBV6-1	13	TRBJ2-2	many	CASRASNTGELFF	TGTGCCAGCAGGGCGTCGAACACCGGGGAGCTGTTTTTT
-	TRBV7-9	15	TRBJ1-1	many	CASSPRTYMNTEAFF	TGTGCCAGCAGCCCCAGGACATATATGAACACTGAAGCTTTCTTT
-	TRBV2	13	TRBJ2-4	few	CASTRFAKNIQYF	TGTGCCAGCACCAGGTTTGCCAAAAACATTCAGTACTTC
-	TRBV7-2	14	TRBJ1-1	many	CASSLVGPNTEAFF	TGTGCCAGCAGCTTAGTAGGGCCGAACACTGAAGCTTTCTTT
-	TRBV6-6	12	TRBJ1-4	many	CASSYRGTELFF	TGTGCCAGCAGTTACAGGGGAACGGAACTGTTTTTT
TRBD1	TRBV18	16	TRBJ1-6	many	CASSYTGGVWDSPLHF	TGTGCCAGCTCTTATACAGGGGGCGTTTGGGATTCACCCCTCCACTTT
-	TRBV28	14	TRBJ1-1	many	CASSLTWLNTEAFF	TGTGCCAGCAGTTTAACGTGGTTAAACACTGAAGCTTTCTTT
-	TRBV5-5	14	TRBJ1-5	few	CASSLVDSNQPQHF	TGTGCCAGCAGCTTGGTGGACAGCAATCAGCCCCAGCATTTT
-	TRBV20-1	18	TRBJ2-5	few	CSARGLSGAGLIQETQYF	TGCAGTGCTAGGGGTCTTAGTGGGGCGGGGCTAATCCAAGAGACCCAGTACTTC
-	TRBV5-1	14	TRBJ2-1	medium-sized	CASSLIQDYNEQFF	TGCGCCAGCAGCTTGATTCAGGACTACAATGAGCAGTTCTTC
-	TRBV25-1	16	TRBJ1-3	-	CASSEPGRTVGNTIYF	TGTGCCAGCAGTGAGCCGGGACGCACCGTCGGAAACACCATATATTTT
-	TRBV29-1	12	TRBJ2-2	few	CSGAQNTGELFF	TGCAGCGGGGCTCAAAACACCGGGGAGCTGTTTTTT
-	TRBV28	14	TRBJ2-6	many	CASSVSSGANVLTF	TGTGCCAGCAGTGTAAGCTCTGGGGCCAACGTCCTGACTTTC
TRBD2	TRBV10-3	14	TRBJ2-7	-	CAISESASGYEQYF	TGTGCCATCAGTGAGTCGGCTAGCGGCTACGAGCAGTACTTC
-	TRBV6-9	12	TRBJ1-1	many	CAGRRTHTEAFF	TGTGCCGGAAGACGGACTCACACTGAAGCTTTCTTT
-	TRBV2	15	TRBJ1-4	many	CASSATGSTNEKLFF	TGTGCCAGCAGTGCCACAGGGTCAACTAATGAAAAACTGTTTTTT
-	TRBV11-2	16	TRBJ2-7	-	CASSSRPRQLTYEQYF	TGTGCCAGCAGCTCCCGACCGAGACAGTTAACCTACGAGCAGTACTTC
-	TRBV2	15	TRBJ2-2	few	CASTSFRDDTGELFF	TGTGCCAGCACCTCCTTCAGGGACGACACCGGGGAGCTGTTTTTT
-	TRBV7-9	11	TRBJ1-1	many	CASPRGTEAFF	TGTGCCAGCCCGAGGGGCACTGAAGCTTTCTTT
-	TRBV2	12	TRBJ1-1	few	CASRRAPTEAFF	TGTGCCAGCAGAAGGGCGCCCACTGAAGCTTTCTTT
-	TRBV3-1	16	TRBJ1-5	many	CASSQGWGSGNQPQHF	TGTGCCAGCAGCCAGGGCTGGGGGTCGGGGAATCAGCCCCAGCATTTT
-	TRBV6-5	14	TRBJ1-6	few	CASSYSGLGSPLHF	TGTGCCAGCAGTTACTCGGGGCTCGGTTCACCCCTCCACTTT
TRBD1	TRBV6-2/TRBV6-3	12	TRBJ2-7	many	CASSLQGNEQYF	TGTGCCAGCAGTTTACAGGGGAACGAGCAGTACTTC
-	TRBV2	16	TRBJ2-6	few	CASRGKTVSGANVLTF	TGTGCCAGCCGAGGAAAAACCGTCTCTGGGGCCAACGTCCTGACTTTC
-	TRBV6-6	15	TRBJ2-2	many	CASSSSRGGAGELFF	TGTGCCAGCAGTTCTAGCAGGGGCGGCGCCGGGGAGCTGTTTTTT
-	TRBV6-6	13	TRBJ2-3	many	CASSDQGTDTQYF	TGTGCCAGCAGTGACCAGGGCACAGATACGCAGTATTTT
-	TRBV20-1	12	TRBJ1-1	many	CSAGGQRGEAFF	TGCAGTGCTGGGGGACAAAGGGGTGAAGCTTTCTTT
-	TRBV19	12	TRBJ1-2	few	CASRDRGDGYTF	TGTGCCAGTAGAGATCGGGGAGATGGCTACACCTTC
-	TRBV9	15	TRBJ2-2	few	CASSVESWKTGELFF	TGTGCCAGCAGCGTAGAGTCCTGGAAAACCGGGGAGCTGTTTTTT
TRBD1	TRBV9	16	TRBJ2-3	few	CASSGRNRGRTDTQYF	TGTGCCAGCAGCGGTCGAAACAGGGGGCGCACAGATACGCAGTATTTT
-	TRBV20-1	12	TRBJ1-2	many	CSARDRGYGYTF	TGCAGTGCTAGAGATCGGGGGTATGGCTACACCTTC
-	TRBV14	14	TRBJ1-1	few	CASSAGVGGTEAFF	TGTGCCAGCAGCGCAGGGGTCGGGGGCACTGAAGCTTTCTTT
-	TRBV20-1	10	TRBJ2-1	many	CSLLGHEQFF	TGCAGCCTGCTGGGTCATGAGCAGTTCTTC